These 7 T cell receptor beta chains came from one sample sequenced in a study of tumor-infiltrating lymphocytes in primary liver carcinoma. A constant-region primer primed TCR beta cDNA synthesis from 400 to 600 ng of total RNA. Sequencing libraries for TCR beta derived from three nested multiplex PCR rounds that used slightly modified ARM-PCR. Both of the initial two PCR rounds ran for around 9 cycles and employed TRBV1-TRBV30 forward primers alongside a C-beta reverse primer. TCRdb analysed the multiplex PCR reads with MiXCR anew, one entry per CDR3 protein. The sample comprises approximately 310,000 distinct CDR3 sequences, 65% of which are singletons, and approximately 9% rests with the top ten. Germline DNA was extracted alongside blood RNA, which was obtained from unsorted whole blood. Input material: peripheral blood. These receptors originate from a man aged 35 to 55 with primary liver carcinoma and hepatitis B virus infection.

With respect to this clonotype: Just one base apart from a much larger clone, this may be a read error. The CDR3 reads CSVVKEVHGYTF. CDR3 nucleotides: TGCAGCGTGGTCAAGGAGGTCCATGGCTACACCTTC. This chain joins TRBV29-1 and TRBJ1-2, with D unclear. Germline V gene lookup returns CDR1 SQVTM and CDR2 ANQGSEA. V shed 6 bases and J shed 6 bases, with 14 bases lying between them. This CDR3 is built from 12 residues.

At least ten counts were recorded for this clonotype. The chain combines TRBV12-3 or TRBV12-4 with TRBJ1-2; TRBD1 agrees at 7 bases. J gave up 11 bases and V 2 bases, and 8 bases lay outside the gene matches. This CDR3 region has 13 residues. CDR3 nucleotide sequence: TGTGCCAGCAGTTTAATTCGGCAGGGGGAATACACCTTC. The encoded protein is CASSLIRQGEYTF.

Concerning this clonotype: A much larger clone lies a single base off, so this may be a read error. This chain links TRBV4-2 with TRBJ1-5; D perhaps matches TRBD1 (5 bases). The CDR3 contains 14 residues. Germline loops: CDR1 LGHNA, CDR2 YNFKEQ. V lost 7 bases, J lost 5 bases, and 15 bases lay in between. This CDR3 reads CASNLRDGYQPQHF. In DNA, the CDR3 is TGTGCCAGCAACCTCCGGGACGGTTATCAGCCCCAGCATTTT.

The chain combines TRBV2 with TRBJ2-5; 9 bases are shared with TRBD1. Germline-derived CDR1 and CDR2 are SNHLY and FYNNEI. The CDR3 has 14 amino acids. V lost 6 bases, J lost 3 bases, and 5 bases stayed unmatched. The CDR3 DNA sequence: TGTGCCAGCAGGGACAGGGGAGGCGAAGAGACCCAGTACTTC. Translated, it gives CASRDRGGEETQYF.

Notes on this clonotype: One junction end does not reproduce the germline sequence, and a read error may be involved. The J gene is TRBJ2-7, the V gene TRBV6-5; D is ambiguous. Germline values: CDR1 MNHEY, CDR2 SVGAGI. This CDR3 contains 10 residues. The CDR3 sequence is CTSTPYEQYF. The CDR3 DNA sequence: TGTACCAGCACTCCCTACGAGCAGTACTTC.

Regarding this clonotype: It may be a read error: a sequence one base away is much more abundant. This chain's CDR3 is CASSQGRQLYGYTF. Here the CDR3 DNA reads TGCGCCAGCAGCCAAGGTCGACAGCTCTATGGCTACACCTTC. The V and J genes are TRBV4-1 and TRBJ1-2; weak D call: TRBD1 (5 bases). Trimming took 1 base from V and 4 from J, leaving 10 bases between them. This CDR3 contains 14 residues. Germline CDR1 is MGHRA and CDR2 is YSYEKL.

For this clonotype: Possible read error: a much larger clone is one base away. J is TRBJ2-3 and V is TRBV6-2 or TRBV6-3, with TRBD2 matching 8 bases. The CDR3 totals 18 residues. The germline V gene has CDR1 MNHEY and CDR2 SVGEGT. Unmatched junction bases numbered 17, after V lost 7 bases and J lost 2 bases. The CDR3 reads CASNPTSKLAELTDTQYF. The CDR3 coding sequence is TGTGCCAGCAATCCCACGAGCAAACTAGCGGAGCTCACAGATACGCAGTATTTT.